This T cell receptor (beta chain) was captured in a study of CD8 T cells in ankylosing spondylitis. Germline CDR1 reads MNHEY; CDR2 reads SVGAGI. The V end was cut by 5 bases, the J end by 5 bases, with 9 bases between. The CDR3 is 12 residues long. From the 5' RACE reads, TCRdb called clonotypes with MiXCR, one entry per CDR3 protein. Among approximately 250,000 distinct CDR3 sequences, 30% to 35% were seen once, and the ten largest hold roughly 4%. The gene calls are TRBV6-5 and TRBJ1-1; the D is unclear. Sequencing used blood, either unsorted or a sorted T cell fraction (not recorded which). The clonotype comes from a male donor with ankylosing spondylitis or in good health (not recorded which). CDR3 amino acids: CASSVQGTEAFF. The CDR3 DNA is TGTGCCAGCAGTGTCCAAGGAACTGAAGCTTTCTTT.